A single sample gave rise to the 18 T cell receptor beta chains below, sequenced in a study of vaccination and CD4 T cells after COVID-19. The treatment is: approximately nine-day PBMC culture with coronavirus spike peptide pools or control peptides (ViraFEST assay). The unexposed donor provided CD4+ T cells, which were taken before the COVID-19 pandemic (2011-2018). No cognate antigen is known for these TCRs. The Oncomine TCR Beta short-read assay generated sequence data from the DNA of cultured CD4+ T cells. TCRdb itself ran the PCR reads through MiXCR, one entry per CDR3 protein. The table has several thousand distinct CDR3 sequences, roughly a third seen once. What was sequenced was CD4+ T cells from blood, cultured in vitro. The receptors here all came from a human donor in good health.

The rearrangement links TRBV9 to TRBJ2-1; 9 bases line up with TRBD2. Germline loops: CDR1 SGDLS, CDR2 YYNGEE. The CDR3 is made up of 18 amino acids. The junction had 8 bases not matched to a gene; V was cut back by 0 bases and J by 1 base. DNA for the CDR3: TGTGCCAGCAGCGTAGTTGGTAGCGGGGGTCGGTCCTACAATGAGCAGTTCTTC. Encoded protein: CASSVVGSGGRSYNEQFF.

A few counts support this clonotype. The V and J genes are TRBV5-4 and TRBJ2-1; either TRBD1 or TRBD2 may supply D (7 bases each). This CDR3 contains 16 residues. Trimming pared 4 bases from V and 9 bases from J, leaving 23 bases between. CDR1 and CDR2 (germline): SGHNT, YYREEE (reference sequence). CDR3 sequence reads: CASSSWGGGPDSEQFF. The CDR3 DNA sequence: TGTGCCAGCAGCAGTTGGGGAGGGGGCCCCGACAGTGAGCAGTTCTTC.

V gene TRBV11-3 combines with J gene TRBJ2-7, with D possibly TRBD1 on 5 matching bases. V lost 3 bases, J lost 0 bases, and 9 bases lay in between. This CDR3 region has 14 residues. Germline V gene lookup returns CDR1 SGHNT and CDR2 YENEEA. CDR3 sequence: CASSFAGHSYEQYF. DNA for the CDR3: TGTGCCAGCAGCTTTGCAGGGCACTCCTACGAGCAGTACTTC.

The gene calls are TRBV6-1 and TRBJ1-6; 10 bases agree with TRBD1. This CDR3 is 14 amino acids long. Germline V gene sequence: CDR1 MNHNS, CDR2 SASEGT. The V gene end was trimmed by 11 bases and the J gene end by 4 bases; junction bases not matched to a gene: 5. The CDR3 DNA follows: TGTGCCGTCCGGGACAGGGGTTATAATTCACCCCTCCACTTT. Its protein is CAVRDRGYNSPLHF.

The chain uses TRBV7-2 and TRBJ1-5; D uncertain. V was cut by 0 bases and J by 4 bases, with 10 bases left in between. CDR3 length: 15 residues. Germline V CDR1 and CDR2: SGHTA, FQGNSA. The DNA of the CDR3 is TGTGCCAGCAGCTTAGCGAGCGGCCGGAATCAGCCCCAGCATTTT. Translation gives CASSLASGRNQPQHF.

The chain carries TRBV27 and TRBJ2-4; D might be TRBD2 (6 bases). Germline V gene data show CDR1 as MNHEY and CDR2 as SMNVEV (reference sequence). The CDR3 length is 14 residues. V shed 3 bases and J shed 8 bases, with 14 bases lying between them. The CDR3 DNA is TGTGCCAGCAGTTTGGGGACCGGAGGGGACATTCAGTACTTC. It specifies CASSLGTGGDIQYF.

This clonotype was detected a few times. The gene calls are TRBV29-1 and TRBJ2-1; a possible D gene is TRBD2 (6 bases). Trimming took 4 bases from V and 3 from J, leaving 10 bases between them. The CDR3 runs 13 residues. Germline loops: CDR1 SQVTM, CDR2 ANQGSEA. Here the CDR3 DNA reads TGCAGCGTTGGTGCGGGGAGCTACAATGAGCAGTTCTTC. This gives the protein CSVGAGSYNEQFF.

This clonotype is large by share. The genes are TRBV6-5 and TRBJ1-2; TRBD1 agrees at 7 bases. The CDR3 consists of 14 residues. Per the germline V gene, CDR1 is MNHEY and CDR2 is SVGAGI. The trim removed 2 bases at V and 4 bases at J, leaving 4 bases unmatched. Written as DNA, the CDR3 is TGTGCCAGCAGTTACGACAGGGCCCCCTATGGCTACACCTTC. It yields the protein CASSYDRAPYGYTF.

This clonotype was detected a few times. V and J are TRBV6-4 and TRBJ2-3, with TRBD2 identical over 8 bases. CDR1 is MRHNA and CDR2 is SNTAGT in the germline V gene. V lost 0 bases to trimming and J lost 1 base; unmatched junction nucleotides: 0. This CDR3 spans 15 amino acids. CDR3 sequence reads: CASSDSSGGTDTQYF. The CDR3 nucleotides read TGTGCCAGCAGTGACTCTAGCGGGGGCACAGATACGCAGTATTTT.

J is TRBJ1-6 and V is TRBV25-1; weak D call: TRBD1 (6 bases). V lost 1 base to trimming and J lost 3 bases, with 10 bases between them. The V gene's germline CDR1 is MGHDK and CDR2 SYGVNS. This CDR3 is built from 16 residues. CDR3 amino acids: CASSESGGLYNSPLHF. The CDR3 bases are TGTGCCAGCAGTGAATCCGGGGGGCTCTATAATTCACCCCTCCACTTT.

This clonotype was counted a few times. This sequence joins TRBV15 and TRBJ1-5; D may be TRBD1 (5 bases). The CDR3 consists of 14 residues. V was trimmed by 5 bases and J by 1 base, leaving 9 bases between them. The germline CDR1 and CDR2 sequences are LNHNV and YYDKDF (reference sequence). The CDR3, as DNA: TGTGCCACCAGCGGGGACTTAAGCAATCAGCCCCAGCATTTT. Translated: CATSGDLSNQPQHF. The full variable domain, with the rest looked up from reference TRBV15 and TRBJ1-5, is DAMVIQNPRYQVTQFGKPVTLSCSQTLNHNVMYWYQQKSSQAPKLLFHYYDKDFNNEADTPDNFQSRRPNTSFCFLDIRSPGLGDTAMYLCATSGDLSNQPQHFGDGTRLSIL.

This chain joins TRBV27 and TRBJ2-7; maybe TRBD2 (7 bases). The CDR3 consists of 16 residues. From germline, CDR1 is MNHEY and CDR2 SMNVEV (reference sequence). Trimming removed 2 bases from V and 1 base from J, with 15 bases in between. CDR3 nucleotides: TGTGCCAGCAGTTTAACAGGGAGGGGGAGTTCCTACGAGCAGTACTTC. It yields the protein CASSLTGRGSSYEQYF.

The chain employs TRBV27 and TRBJ1-5, with D possibly TRBD1 on 6 matching bases. CDR3 length equals 17 residues. Germline CDR1 MNHEY, CDR2 SMNVEV (reference sequence). V lost 2 bases and J 0 bases, leaving 14 bases between the germline ends. CDR3 coding DNA: TGTGCCAGCAGTTTAAATGGGGGGCTTCTTAGCAATCAGCCCCAGCATTTT. Translating it yields CASSLNGGLLSNQPQHF.

The table lists this clonotype with a few counts. The chain recombines TRBV19 with TRBJ1-1, with 7 positions matching TRBD1. The V gene's germline CDR1 is LNHDA and CDR2 SQIVND (reference sequence). This CDR3 is built from 14 residues. Trimming at V came to 6 bases and at J to 1 base, leaving 5 bases not matched to a gene. CDR3 sequence: CASSSQGRNTEAFF. CDR3 DNA: TGTGCCAGTAGCTCACAGGGGAGGAACACTGAAGCTTTCTTT.

The chain carries TRBV2 and TRBJ1-5, with TRBD1 as a possible D gene (5 bases). V gave up 1 base and J gave up 2 bases, with 6 bases separating them. Germline V CDR1 and CDR2: SNHLY, FYNNEI. This CDR3 spans 14 amino acids. CDR3 bases: TGTGCCAGCAGTGAAGAAGGGGGCAATCAGCCCCAGCATTTT. Translating it yields CASSEEGGNQPQHF.

This clonotype was picked up a small number of times. The rearrangement joins TRBV18 to TRBJ1-1; maybe TRBD1 (5 bases). There are 13 residues in the CDR3. CDR1 is KGHSH, CDR2 LQKENI, per germline. V was shortened by 5 bases and J by 1 base, with 8 bases between the two germline ends. The CDR3 nucleotides are TGTGCCAGCTCAGCACAGGAGAACACTGAAGCTTTCTTT. It specifies CASSAQENTEAFF.

This CDR3 reads CASSSGWWSETQYF. The CDR3 nucleotides read TGCGCCAGCAGTTCAGGGTGGTGGTCAGAGACCCAGTACTTC. V gene TRBV23-1 combines with J gene TRBJ2-5; D may be TRBD1 (5 bases). TRBV23-1 is recorded as an ORF, its role being uncertain. Trimming removed 5 bases at V and 4 bases at J, with 14 bases between. The CDR3 has 14 amino acids.

This clonotype has more than one count but fewer than ten. The CDR3 DNA is TGTGCCACCCGACCGGGGGGCGGGTTAGGCAATCAGCCCCAGCATTTT. It specifies CATRPGGGLGNQPQHF. The rearrangement links TRBV7-8 to TRBJ1-5, with D perhaps TRBD1 (6 bases). CDR3 length: 16 amino acids. Between the trimmed V and J ends, which lost 10 bases and 2 bases, there was a span of 21 bases. Germline-derived CDR1 and CDR2 are SGHVS and FQNEAQ.